This is a list of T cell receptor beta chains from one sample in a study of blood T cell repertoires in COVID-19. Sequenced by immunoSEQ multiplex PCR; TCRdb stores in-frame clones only, minus some. The sample comprises around 70,000 clones, 90% of which are singletons, and roughly 1.5% rests with the top ten. Sequencing was carried out using peripheral blood. Every receptor here comes from a man aged 50-60 years with acute or convalescent COVID-19. CDR3s include the opening cysteine and the closing phenylalanine or tryptophan. A D gene is named only where the DNA matches it firmly. Some rows have no size entry. The others give once, few or many, or a class for an expanded clone.

CSGQGGGNTIYF,TGCAGCGGCCAAGGGGGAGGAAACACCATATATTTT,TRBJ1-3,NA,TRBV29-1,NA
CASSRTGANTEAFF,TGTGCCAGTAGTAGGACAGGGGCGAACACTGAAGCTTTCTTT,TRBJ1-1,NA,TRBV19,TRBD1
CASSLWAGGHNEQFF,TGTGCCAGCAGCTTGTGGGCAGGGGGGCACAATGAGCAGTTCTTC,TRBJ2-1,NA,TRBV5-4,NA
CASSLTGGLYGYTF,TGTGCCAGTAGTTTGACAGGGGGCTTATATGGCTACACCTTC,TRBJ1-2,NA,TRBV19,TRBD1
CSVKAGSYEQYF,TGCAGCGTTAAGGCAGGCTCCTACGAGCAGTACTTC,TRBJ2-7,few,TRBV29-1,NA
CASSVWTVLSSSPLHF,TGTGCCAGCAGCGTGTGGACAGTTTTGAGTTCCTCACCCCTCCACTTT,TRBJ1-6,NA,TRBV7-2,NA
CASSPMGRGTDTQYF,TGTGCCAGCAGCCCCATGGGGCGGGGGACAGATACGCAGTATTTT,TRBJ2-3,NA,TRBV3-1/TRBV3-2,TRBD2
CASSLLGGLAKNIQYF,TGTGCCAGCAGTTTATTGGGGGGGTTAGCCAAAAACATTCAGTACTTC,TRBJ2-4,NA,TRBV28,TRBD2
CATSPQAAGNTIYF,TGTGCCACCTCCCCGCAGGCCGCTGGAAACACCATATATTTT,TRBJ1-3,NA,TRBV19,NA
CASSQAWQNQPQHF,TGTGCCAGCAGCCAAGCTTGGCAAAATCAGCCCCAGCATTTT,TRBJ1-5,NA,TRBV3-1/TRBV3-2,NA
CASIQRWAMDGYTF,TGTGCCAGCATACAAAGGTGGGCGATGGATGGCTACACCTTC,TRBJ1-2,NA,TRBV28,NA
CASSLLRGFSDTQYF,TGTGCCAGCAGCTTATTAAGGGGTTTCTCAGATACGCAGTATTTT,TRBJ2-3,NA,TRBV11-2,NA
CASSPGQGLSQETQYF,TGTGCCAGCAGTCCAGGTCAGGGTTTAAGCCAAGAGACCCAGTACTTC,TRBJ2-5,NA,TRBV7-9,NA
CASSLVGMTPNTGELFF,TGTGCCAGCAGCTTGGTCGGGATGACCCCCAACACCGGGGAGCTGTTTTTT,TRBJ2-2,NA,TRBV7-9,NA
CASNTNWDRGGPGANVLTF,TGTGCCAGCAACACTAATTGGGACAGGGGAGGTCCTGGGGCCAACGTCCTGACTTTC,TRBJ2-6,NA,TRBV7-9,TRBD1
CSVKGTGRTYEQYF,TGCAGCGTGAAAGGGACAGGGCGTACCTACGAGCAGTACTTC,TRBJ2-7,NA,TRBV29-1,TRBD1
CASSETGGGYEQYF,TGTGCCAGCAGCGAGACAGGGGGCGGCTACGAGCAGTACTTC,TRBJ2-7,NA,TRBV2,TRBD1
CATEGGVPTEAFF,TGTGCCACCGAGGGGGGGGTCCCTACTGAAGCTTTCTTT,TRBJ1-1,NA,TRBV24-1,NA
CASSLAGDSPLHF,TGTGCCAGCAGCTTGGCCGGAGATTCACCCCTCCACTTT,TRBJ1-6,NA,TRBV5-6,NA
CASSQIPRSTDTQYF,TGCGCCAGCAGCCAAATCCCTAGGAGCACAGATACGCAGTATTTT,TRBJ2-3,NA,TRBV4-1,NA
CASSESSGRDEKLFF,TGTGCCAGCAGTGAGAGCTCGGGGAGGGATGAAAAACTGTTTTTT,TRBJ1-4,NA,TRBV6-1,NA
CASSTQGGRIRHEQYF,TGTGCCAGTAGTACACAGGGCGGGAGAATCCGCCACGAGCAGTACTTC,TRBJ2-7,NA,TRBV19,NA
CASSQANSPLHF,TGCGCCAGCAGCCAAGCAAATTCACCCCTCCACTTT,TRBJ1-6,NA,TRBV4-3,NA
CASSLGVVAGGRETQYF,TGTGCCAGCAGCTTAGGGGTAGTGGCGGGGGGACGGGAGACCCAGTACTTC,TRBJ2-5,NA,TRBV7-2,TRBD2
CASKSGGLAGGNSYNEQFF,TGTGCCAGCAAGTCCGGAGGACTAGCGGGAGGTAACTCCTACAATGAGCAGTTCTTC,TRBJ2-1,NA,TRBV5-4,TRBD2
CASSQAGDSGYNEKLFF,TGCGCCAGCAGCCAAGCCGGGGACAGCGGATATAATGAAAAACTGTTTTTT,TRBJ1-4,NA,TRBV4-3,TRBD1
CASSHGTGVGYTF,TGCGCCAGCAGCCACGGGACAGGGGTTGGCTACACCTTC,TRBJ1-2,NA,TRBV5-1,TRBD1
CASSFDIGREQFF,TGTGCCAGCAGCTTTGACATCGGCCGCGAGCAGTTCTTC,TRBJ2-1,NA,TRBV7-6,NA
CASSLALTSGNTIYF,TGTGCCAGCAGCTTAGCGCTAACTTCTGGAAACACCATATATTTT,TRBJ1-3,once,TRBV7-2,NA
CASSVGRSLAAYNEQFF,TGTGCCAGCAGCGTAGGGAGATCTCTAGCGGCCTACAATGAGCAGTTCTTC,TRBJ2-1,NA,TRBV9,TRBD2
CASRTSSGRRDQYF,TGTGCCAGCAGGACCTCGAGCGGGAGAAGGGACCAGTACTTC,TRBJ2-5,NA,TRBV6-5,TRBD2
CASREQGPINYNEQFF,TGTGCCAGCAGGGAACAGGGCCCTATCAATTACAATGAGCAGTTCTTC,TRBJ2-1,NA,TRBV6-1,NA
CASSQAGVNIQYF,TGTGCCAGCAGCCAAGCCGGGGTTAACATTCAGTACTTC,TRBJ2-4,NA,TRBV3-1/TRBV3-2,NA
CASSSGTPVENEQFF,TGTGCCAGCAGTTCAGGGACTCCCGTAGAAAATGAGCAGTTCTTC,TRBJ2-1,NA,TRBV28,NA
CASSLSRGGIQYF,TGTGCCAGCAGTTTATCACGGGGAGGCATTCAGTACTTC,TRBJ2-4,NA,TRBV28,NA
CASSLYRLGQQETQYF,TGTGCCAGCAGCTTGTACAGACTAGGGCAACAAGAGACCCAGTACTTC,TRBJ2-5,NA,TRBV5-8,NA
CASSLGPVLDTQYF,TGTGCCAGCAGTTTGGGCCCAGTTCTCGATACGCAGTATTTT,TRBJ2-3,NA,TRBV28,NA
CASSFGSQETQYF,TGTGCCAGCAGCTTTGGGAGCCAAGAGACCCAGTACTTC,TRBJ2-5,NA,TRBV5-6,NA
CASSLGLVRVNEQFF,TGTGCCAGCAGCTTAGGCCTAGTCAGGGTGAATGAGCAGTTCTTC,TRBJ2-1,NA,TRBV13,NA
CAISTGTGAQETQYF,TGTGCCATCAGTACCGGGACAGGGGCCCAAGAGACCCAGTACTTC,TRBJ2-5,NA,TRBV10-3,TRBD1
CASSPTGLETQYF,TGTGCCAGCAGTCCGACAGGGCTGGAGACCCAGTACTTC,TRBJ2-5,NA,TRBV27,TRBD1
CASSLVPGNSYEQYF,TGTGCCAGCAGCTTAGTGCCAGGGAATTCCTACGAGCAGTACTTC,TRBJ2-7,NA,TRBV7-8,NA
CASSPHLTEAFF,TGTGCCAGCAGCCCCCATCTGACAGAAGCTTTCTTT,TRBJ1-1,NA,TRBV7-8,NA